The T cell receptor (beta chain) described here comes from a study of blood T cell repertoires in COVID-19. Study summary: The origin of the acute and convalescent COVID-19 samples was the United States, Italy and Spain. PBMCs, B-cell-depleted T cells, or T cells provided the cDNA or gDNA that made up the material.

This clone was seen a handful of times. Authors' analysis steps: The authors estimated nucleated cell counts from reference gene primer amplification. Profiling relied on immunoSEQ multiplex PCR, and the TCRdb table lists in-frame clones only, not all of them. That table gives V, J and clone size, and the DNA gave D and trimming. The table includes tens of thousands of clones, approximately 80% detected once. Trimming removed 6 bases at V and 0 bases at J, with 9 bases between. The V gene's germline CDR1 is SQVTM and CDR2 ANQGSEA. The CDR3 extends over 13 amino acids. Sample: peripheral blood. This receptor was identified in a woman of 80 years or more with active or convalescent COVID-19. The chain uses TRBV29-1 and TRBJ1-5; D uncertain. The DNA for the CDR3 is TGCAGCGTCCAACTTGATAGCAATCAGCCCCAGCATTTT. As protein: CSVQLDSNQPQHF.